This T cell receptor beta chain was observed in a study of technical replicates of blood from a handful of donors. Some clones are missing from TCRdb's copy, which holds only in-frame ones; the method was immunoSEQ multiplex PCR. The sample has 40,000 to 55,000 clones, approximately 95% seen once. Trimming cost V 3 bases and J 5 bases, with 5 bases left between them. Germline lookup yields CDR1 LNHDA and CDR2 SQIVND (reference sequence). CDR3 length: 12 amino acids. This clone occurred a few times. This clonotype was sampled from a human donor in good health. V is TRBV19 and J is TRBJ1-5; D ambiguous. Sample: T cells isolated from PBMCs. In DNA, the CDR3 is TGTGCCAGTAGTATGGCCTATCAGCCCCAGCATTTT. Protein sequence: CASSMAYQPQHF.